This T cell receptor (beta chain) was recovered during a study of T-cell reconstitution after alpha-beta-depleted transplantation in children (dated by TCRdb to 2016 to 2017). In the study overall: T-cell immune reconstitution after TCRalphabeta/CD19-depleted allogeneic hematopoietic cell transplantation in children was quantitatively tracked in the study by means of TCR repertoire profiling.

The library was built by means of PCR. The data were produced on an Illumina HiSeq 2500. TCR libraries were prepared with molecular barcoding, using unique molecular identifiers to normalize TCRbeta repertoire quantification. The public reads were reanalyzed by TCRdb: fastp trimming at Q25, MiXCR alignment, in-frame beta chains only. A single entry per CDR3 protein holds the most common genes and DNA from its merged rows. Here the sample has about 500,000 distinct CDR3 sequences; around a third occur a single time. The leading ten clones occupy 2% to 2.5% of the sample. The table lists this clonotype with a few counts. Its antigen specificity is not known. No much larger clone is present one base from it, and per-base qualities are unavailable. The clonotype was recovered from a human donor who donated a stem cell graft to a child with aplastic anemia. The sequences come from PBMCs from the stem cell graft donor, collected from the stem cell graft.

The CDR3 here reads CASSSLSRGRSQPQHF. At the DNA level, the sequence is TGTGCCAGCAGTTCCTTAAGTAGGGGTCGCAGTCAGCCCCAGCATTTT. The rearranged segments are TRBV28 and TRBJ1-5; the D gene is perhaps TRBD1, from 5 matching bases. The CDR3 sequence holds 16 residues, the cysteine and phenylalanine included. CDR3 DNA is the only sequence kept; it has 48 bases, read in frame from the first base. Based on the germline V gene, the CDR1 and CDR2 sequences are MDHEN and SYDVKM. At the junction V is shortened by 4 bases and J by 6 bases, with 19 bases in between.